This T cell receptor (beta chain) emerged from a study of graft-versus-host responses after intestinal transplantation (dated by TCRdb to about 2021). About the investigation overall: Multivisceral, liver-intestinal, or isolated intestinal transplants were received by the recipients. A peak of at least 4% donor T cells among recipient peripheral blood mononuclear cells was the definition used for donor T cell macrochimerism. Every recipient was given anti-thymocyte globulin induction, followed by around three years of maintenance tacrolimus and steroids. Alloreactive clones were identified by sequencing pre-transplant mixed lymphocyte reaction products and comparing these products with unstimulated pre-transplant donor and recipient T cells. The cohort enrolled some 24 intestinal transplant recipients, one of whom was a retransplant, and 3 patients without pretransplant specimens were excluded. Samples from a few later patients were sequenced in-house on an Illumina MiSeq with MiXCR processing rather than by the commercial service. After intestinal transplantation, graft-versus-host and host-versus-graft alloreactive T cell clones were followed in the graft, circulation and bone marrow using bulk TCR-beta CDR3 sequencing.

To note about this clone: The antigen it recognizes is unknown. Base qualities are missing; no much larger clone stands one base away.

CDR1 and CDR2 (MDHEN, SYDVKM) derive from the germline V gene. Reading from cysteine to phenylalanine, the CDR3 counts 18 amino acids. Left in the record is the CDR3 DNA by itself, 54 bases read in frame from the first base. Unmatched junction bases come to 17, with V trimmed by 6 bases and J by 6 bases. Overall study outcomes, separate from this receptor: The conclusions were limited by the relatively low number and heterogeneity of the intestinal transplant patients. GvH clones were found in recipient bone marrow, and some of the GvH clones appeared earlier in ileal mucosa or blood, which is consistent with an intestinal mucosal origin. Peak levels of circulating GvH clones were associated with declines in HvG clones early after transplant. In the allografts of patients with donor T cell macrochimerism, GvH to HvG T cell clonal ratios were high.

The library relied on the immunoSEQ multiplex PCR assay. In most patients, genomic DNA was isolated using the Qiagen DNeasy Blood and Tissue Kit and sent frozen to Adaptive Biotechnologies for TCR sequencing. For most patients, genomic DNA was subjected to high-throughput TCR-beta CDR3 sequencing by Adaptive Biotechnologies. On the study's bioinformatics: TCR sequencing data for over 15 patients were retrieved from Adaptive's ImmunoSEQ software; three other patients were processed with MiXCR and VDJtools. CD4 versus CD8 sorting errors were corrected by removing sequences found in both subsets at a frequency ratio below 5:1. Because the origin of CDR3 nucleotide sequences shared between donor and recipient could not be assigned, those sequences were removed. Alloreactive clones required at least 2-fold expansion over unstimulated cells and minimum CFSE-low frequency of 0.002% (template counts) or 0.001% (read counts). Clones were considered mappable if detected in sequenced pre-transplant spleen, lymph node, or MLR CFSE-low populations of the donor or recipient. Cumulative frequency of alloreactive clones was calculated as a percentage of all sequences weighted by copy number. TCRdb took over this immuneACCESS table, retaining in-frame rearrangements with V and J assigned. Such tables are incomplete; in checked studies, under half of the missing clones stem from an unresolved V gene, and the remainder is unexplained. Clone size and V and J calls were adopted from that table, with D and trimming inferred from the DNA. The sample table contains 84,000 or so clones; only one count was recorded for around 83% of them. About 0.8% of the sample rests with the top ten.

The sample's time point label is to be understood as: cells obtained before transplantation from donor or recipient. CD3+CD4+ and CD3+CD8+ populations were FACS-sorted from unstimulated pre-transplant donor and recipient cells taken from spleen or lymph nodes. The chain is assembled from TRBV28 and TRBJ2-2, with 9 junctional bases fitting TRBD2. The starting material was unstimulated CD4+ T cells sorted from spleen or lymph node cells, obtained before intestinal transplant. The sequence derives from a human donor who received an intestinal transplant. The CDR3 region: CASSYGLREGRLSGELFF. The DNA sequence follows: TGTGCCAGCAGCTACGGGCTGCGGGAGGGCCGTTTATCCGGGGAGCTGTTTTTT.